The 28 T cell receptor beta chains below come from one sample, sequenced in a study of blood T cell repertoires in COVID-19. The table came from immunoSEQ multiplex PCR; TCRdb's copy has only in-frame clones and leaves some out. The table lists about 250,000 clones, approximately 84% of them singletons. The sequencing sample was made of peripheral blood. The source of these receptors is a man in his fifties or sixties with acute or convalescent COVID-19.

The chain recombines TRBV3-1 (or the pseudogene TRBV3-2) with TRBJ1-6, with 9 bases aligning to TRBD1. Per the germline V gene, CDR1 is LGHDT and CDR2 is YNNKEL (reference sequence). Germline trimming cut 4 bases from V and 7 bases from J; bases unmatched to any gene: 5. The CDR3 spans 15 residues. The DNA of the CDR3 is TGTGCCAGCAGCCGGGGGACAGGGACCAATTCACCCCTCCACTTT. Translated: CASSRGTGTNSPLHF.

This chain joins TRBV19 and TRBJ2-2, with TRBD1 as a possible D gene (6 bases). Trimming took off 9 bases at V and 3 bases at J, with 11 bases between the two ends. CDR3 length equals 13 residues. Per the germline V gene, CDR1 is LNHDA and CDR2 is SQIVND (reference sequence). Here the CDR3 reads CASRHRDTGELFF. For the CDR3, the DNA is TGTGCCAGCCGGCACAGGGACACCGGGGAGCTGTTTTTT.

This chain connects TRBV27 to TRBJ2-7, with TRBD2 matching 9 bases. Germline V gives CDR1 MNHEY, CDR2 SMNVEV (reference sequence). This CDR3 is 15 amino acids long. V lost 1 base to trimming and J lost 7 bases; unmatched junction nucleotides: 8. The CDR3 loop reads CASSLLAGGLLEQYF. The CDR3 DNA is TGTGCCAGCAGTTTATTGGCGGGAGGGCTGCTGGAGCAGTACTTC.

The chain carries TRBV2 and TRBJ1-4, with D possibly matching TRBD1 (5 bases). This CDR3 region has 11 residues. In germline, CDR1 is SNHLY, CDR2 FYNNEI. The ends were cut back, 6 bases at V and 8 bases at J, with 7 bases in the middle. The CDR3 here is CASRQEEKLFF. CDR3 coding DNA: TGTGCCAGCAGACAGGAAGAAAAACTGTTTTTT.

The chain carries TRBV6-5 and TRBJ1-5; 9 bases are a match to TRBD1. The germline CDR1 and CDR2 sequences are MNHEY and SVGAGI. The length of the CDR3 is 16 residues. J lost 3 bases, V lost 4 bases, and 7 bases had no gene match. CDR3 DNA sequence: TGTGCCAGCAGTTTCGCCGGGACAGGGAACAATCAGCCCCAGCATTTT. It is translated as CASSFAGTGNNQPQHF.

This chain links TRBV10-3 with TRBJ2-1, with D possibly matching TRBD1 (6 bases). Germline CDR1 ENHRY, CDR2 SYGVKD. V lost 5 bases and J 8 bases, leaving 13 bases between the germline ends. This CDR3 has 13 residues. This CDR3 is CAISTVQGDEQFF. CDR3 in DNA: TGTGCCATCAGTACAGTACAGGGTGATGAGCAGTTCTTC.

This sequence joins TRBV5-6 and TRBJ2-2; unclear D gene. V lost 0 bases and J 0 bases, leaving 12 bases between the germline ends. The CDR3 is 17 amino acids. Germline CDR1 reads SGHDT; CDR2 reads YYEEEE. Here the CDR3 DNA reads TGTGCCAGCAGCTTGGAGCCCGCCGCGTCGAACACCGGGGAGCTGTTTTTT. It codes for CASSLEPAASNTGELFF.

This CDR3 is CASSQVQGSGYTF. For the CDR3, the DNA is TGTGCCAGCAGCCAAGTACAGGGGTCAGGCTACACCTTC. V and J are TRBV14 and TRBJ1-2; TRBD1 matches at 7 bases. Looked up from germline, CDR1 is SGHDN and CDR2 is FVKESK. Germline trimming cut 1 base from V and 8 bases from J; bases unmatched to any gene: 4. CDR3 length: 13 amino acids.

This chain connects TRBV24-1 to TRBJ2-3; maybe TRBD2 (6 bases). From germline, CDR1 is KGHDR and CDR2 SFDVKD. The CDR3 runs 16 residues. Trimming stripped 4 bases from V and 1 base from J, with 14 bases between. The CDR3 here is CATSDPAQRGTDTQYF. Written as DNA, the CDR3 is TGTGCCACCAGTGACCCAGCCCAGCGGGGCACAGATACGCAGTATTTT.

The chain employs TRBV3-1 (or the pseudogene TRBV3-2) and TRBJ2-3, with 11 nucleotides matching TRBD2. This CDR3 has 15 amino acids. CDR1 LGHDT and CDR2 YNNKEL come from the germline V gene (reference sequence). V was pared by 4 bases and J by 5 bases, with 5 bases of the junction left unmatched. The CDR3 sequence is CASSLIAGGRDTQYF. The DNA of the CDR3 is TGTGCCAGCAGCCTTATAGCGGGGGGGAGAGATACGCAGTATTTT.

The chain uses TRBV19 and TRBJ2-3; 11 positions agree with TRBD2. The CDR3 is 14 amino acids. Germline V gene lookup returns CDR1 LNHDA and CDR2 SQIVND (reference sequence). J was trimmed by 7 bases and V by 3 bases; bases with no gene match: 3. CDR3: CASSIVAGGNTQYF. The CDR3 region has the DNA TGTGCCAGTAGTATCGTAGCGGGGGGGAATACGCAGTATTTT.

The V and J genes are TRBV3-1 (or the pseudogene TRBV3-2) and TRBJ1-2, with TRBD1 matching 9 bases. The CDR3 is made up of 15 amino acids. The V segment lost 4 bases and the J segment 6 bases; nucleotides outside the gene matches: 9. CDR1 is LGHDT and CDR2 is YNNKEL in the germline V gene (reference sequence). The chain's CDR3 is CASSPRTGDIDGYTF. CDR3 DNA sequence: TGTGCCAGCAGCCCCCGGACAGGGGATATCGATGGCTACACCTTC.

The rearrangement links TRBV5-4 to TRBJ1-6; TRBD1 agrees at 7 bases. V gave up 0 bases and J gave up 9 bases; unmatched junction bases: 6. From germline, CDR1 is SGHNT and CDR2 YYREEE (reference sequence). CDR3 length: 15 amino acids. The CDR3 region has the DNA TGTGCCAGCAGCTTGGACAGGGGATCAAGTTCACCCCTCCACTTT. Amino acids: CASSLDRGSSSPLHF.

The chain joins TRBV4-1 to TRBJ1-6; TRBD1 matches at 7 bases. CDR3 size: 15 residues. From germline, CDR1 is MGHRA and CDR2 YSYEKL. Losses at the gene ends were 0 bases for V and 10 bases for J; bases not matched to a gene: 6. DNA of the CDR3: TGCGCCAGCAGCCAAGATGAGGGGGCAAGGTCACCCCTCCACTTT. Translation: CASSQDEGARSPLHF.

The chain uses TRBV18 and TRBJ2-1; the match to TRBD2 covers 10 bases. Germline CDR1 KGHSH, CDR2 LQKENI. Trimming cost V 2 bases and J 6 bases; bases outside gene matches: 7. The CDR3 spans 16 residues. The CDR3 DNA sequence: TGTGCCAGCTCACCAAGCCAGCGGGGGGGTGGCAATGAGCAGTTCTTC. Its translation is CASSPSQRGGGNEQFF. Variable domain in full (rest from reference TRBV18 and TRBJ2-1): NAGVMQNPRHLVRRRGQEARLRCSPMKGHSHVYWYRQLPEEGLKFMVYLQKENIIDESGMPKERFSAEFPKEGPSILRIQQVVRGDSAAYFCASSPSQRGGGNEQFFGPGTRLTVL.

J is TRBJ2-7 and V is TRBV6-5; 9 positions agree with TRBD1. This CDR3 has 14 amino acids. V shed 5 bases and J 2 bases; nucleotides not matched to a gene: 4. CDR1 MNHEY and CDR2 SVGAGI come from the germline V gene. The CDR3 sequence is CASSRGQGTYEQYF. The CDR3 bases are TGTGCCAGCAGTAGAGGACAGGGGACCTACGAGCAGTACTTC.

This clone came up a few times. This chain's CDR3 is CASSVGDSLYGYTF. The CDR3 DNA reads as TGTGCCAGCAGCGTTGGGGACAGTCTCTATGGCTACACCTTC. V gene TRBV7-9 combines with J gene TRBJ1-2; TRBD1 matches 7 bases. The V segment lost 5 bases and the J segment 4 bases; nucleotides outside the gene matches: 7. The V gene's germline CDR1 is SEHNR and CDR2 FQNEAQ (reference sequence). This CDR3 is 14 amino acids long.

The V gene is TRBV19, the J gene TRBJ1-5; a weak D match, TRBD1 (6 bases). Trimming left V 1 base short and J 3 bases short, with 22 bases between. The CDR3 has 19 amino acids. In germline, CDR1 is LNHDA, CDR2 SQIVND (reference sequence). The CDR3 DNA reads TGTGCCAGTAGTATAGCCGGGGGGACAAGGCGGTCCCTCAATCAGCCCCAGCATTTT. Its protein is CASSIAGGTRRSLNQPQHF.

V is TRBV5-5 and J is TRBJ2-2; D is perhaps TRBD2 (6 bases). Trimming took 4 bases from V and 6 from J, leaving 13 bases between them. CDR3 length equals 14 residues. Germline-derived CDR1 and CDR2 are SGHKS and YYEKEE (reference sequence). The CDR3 nucleotides are TGTGCCAGCAGCCTTGGGGGGACGGCCGGGGAGCTGTTTTTT. Translation gives CASSLGGTAGELFF. Together with reference TRBV5-5 and TRBJ2-2, the CDR3 gives the full variable domain: DAGVTQSPTHLIKTRGQQVTLRCSPISGHKSVSWYQQVLGQGPQFIFQYYEKEERGRGNFPDRFSARQFPNYSSELNVNALLLGDSALYLCASSLGGTAGELFFGEGSRLTVL.

The rearrangement joins TRBV30 to TRBJ1-2; tentatively, D is TRBD1 (5 bases). Per germline, CDR1 GTSNPN and CDR2 SVGIG (reference sequence). The V end was cut by 1 base, the J end by 6 bases, with 12 bases between. This CDR3 has 13 amino acids. The CDR3 is CAWSDGGRHGYTF. For the CDR3, the DNA is TGTGCCTGGAGTGACGGGGGGAGGCATGGCTACACCTTC.

The V gene is TRBV10-1, the J gene TRBJ2-1; tentative D call: TRBD1 (6 bases). The length of the CDR3 is 15 residues. The germline CDR1 and CDR2 sequences are WNHNN and SYGVQD (reference sequence). The ends were cut back, 6 bases at V and 3 bases at J, with 15 bases in the middle. CDR3 sequence reads: CASSQGQGIYNEQFF. The CDR3 DNA reads as TGCGCCAGCAGCCAGGGACAAGGAATCTACAATGAGCAGTTCTTC.

This chain uses TRBV11-1 with TRBJ2-7; TRBD1 is a possible D gene (7 bases). The CDR3 sequence is 14 residues long. V was shortened by 5 bases and J by 6 bases, with 17 bases between the two germline ends. The V gene's germline CDR1 is SGHAT and CDR2 FQDESV (reference sequence). The CDR3 loop is CASSTWDSGSEQYF. CDR3 DNA: TGTGCCAGCAGCACCTGGGACAGCGGGTCCGAGCAGTACTTC.

This clone appeared once. This sequence joins TRBV5-5 and TRBJ1-5; D unresolved. V was shortened by 4 bases and J by 2 bases, with 16 bases between the two germline ends. The CDR3 is 16 residues long. Germline CDR1 and CDR2: SGHKS and YYEKEE (reference sequence). The chain's CDR3 is CASSPRGLGGNQPQHF. CDR3 DNA: TGTGCCAGCAGCCCCCGAGGCCTGGGAGGCAATCAGCCCCAGCATTTT.

The V and J genes are TRBV11-3 and TRBJ1-4; maybe TRBD1 (5 bases). The CDR3 consists of 16 residues. V was trimmed by 0 bases and J by 6 bases, leaving 14 bases between them. CDR1 is SGHNT, CDR2 YENEEA, per germline. The CDR3 nucleotides read TGTGCCAGCAGCTTAGACCCACGTAGGGGTCATGAAAAACTGTTTTTT. Amino acids: CASSLDPRRGHEKLFF. Drawing the rest from reference TRBV11-3 and TRBJ1-4, the complete variable domain is EAGVVQSPRYKIIEKKQPVAFWCNPISGHNTLYWYLQNLGQGPELLIRYENEEAVDDSQLPKDRFSAERLKGVDSTLKIQPAELGDSAVYLCASSLDPRRGHEKLFFGSGTQLSVL.

The V call is TRBV15, the J call TRBJ1-5, with no clear D. The germline CDR1 and CDR2 sequences are LNHNV and YYDKDF (reference sequence). The CDR3 spans 14 residues. Trimming cost V 1 base and J 4 bases, with 8 bases left between them. Here the CDR3 reads CATSRVAENQPQHF. The CDR3 coding sequence is TGTGCCACCAGCAGAGTTGCGGAGAATCAGCCCCAGCATTTT.

This rearrangement joins TRBV5-4 to TRBJ2-3, with D tentatively TRBD2 (6 bases). The CDR3 sequence is 14 residues long. The germline gives CDR1 SGHNT, CDR2 YYREEE (reference sequence). V lost 5 bases and J lost 6, with 16 bases in between. The CDR3 loop is CASSPPGVYDTQYF. In DNA, the CDR3 is TGTGCCAGCAGTCCACCGGGAGTGTACGATACGCAGTATTTT.

V and J are TRBV7-2 and TRBJ1-6, with no clear D. This CDR3 is built from 15 residues. Germline CDR1 SGHTA, CDR2 FQGNSA. Trimming took 5 bases from V and 5 from J, leaving 13 bases between them. The chain's CDR3 is CASSPLSTNNSPLHF. The CDR3 nucleotides read TGTGCCAGCAGCCCTCTTAGTACCAATAATTCACCCCTCCACTTT.

The chain couples TRBV19 to TRBJ2-2; 9 bases map to TRBD1. V shed 4 bases, J shed 9 bases, and the junction held 6 bases outside the gene matches. This CDR3 has 14 residues. Germline loops: CDR1 LNHDA, CDR2 SQIVND (reference sequence). In nucleotides, the CDR3 is TGTGCCAGTAGTAGTACAGGGGGCTTTAGGGAGCTGTTTTTT. It yields the protein CASSSTGGFRELFF.